These T cell receptor beta chains were read from a single sample in a study of blood T cell repertoires in COVID-19. TCRdb's table, derived via immunoSEQ multiplex PCR, lists solely in-frame clones and lacks some. The repertoire consists of 100,000 to 150,000 clones, with about four fifths occurring once and the leading ten covering 15% to 20%. Sequencing was carried out using peripheral blood. The source of these receptors is a woman over 75 with acute or convalescent COVID-19. Both conserved end residues are part of each CDR3. The order of the fields is V gene, clone size, J gene, CDR3 length, D gene, CDR3 DNA, CDR3 protein. A D gene is named only where the DNA matches it firmly. Rows give clone size only sometimes, using once, few, many, or a class for an expanded clone.

TRBV6-1	.	TRBJ1-2	15	.	TGTGCCAGCAGTGAAGCCGGGGGGGTGGCGTTAGGCTACACCTTC	CASSEAGGVALGYTF
TRBV12-5	.	TRBJ1-6	17	.	TGTGCTAGTGGTTTGGGCCCAGAGAGGTCCTATAATTCACCCCTCCACTTT	CASGLGPERSYNSPLHF
TRBV3-1/TRBV3-2	.	TRBJ2-1	12	.	TGTGCCAGCAGCCAAGATAGTCGGGAGCAGTTCTTC	CASSQDSREQFF
TRBV4-3	.	TRBJ2-3	14	.	TGCGCCAGCCGCGAACAGGGAAACACAGATACGCAGTATTTT	CASREQGNTDTQYF
TRBV6-5	.	TRBJ1-5	15	.	TGTGCCAGCAGTCCAGAGGCCAGTCCGAATCAGCCCCAGCATTTT	CASSPEASPNQPQHF
TRBV4-1	.	TRBJ1-2	15	TRBD1	TGCGCCAGCAGCCAATTTATCGGGACAGGGGGTGGCTACACCTTC	CASSQFIGTGGGYTF
TRBV2	.	TRBJ2-7	15	TRBD2	TGTGCCAGCAGTGAATTTCTAGCGGGAGTCGACGAGCAGTACTTC	CASSEFLAGVDEQYF
TRBV4-3	.	TRBJ2-5	15	TRBD1	TGCGCCAGCAGCCAGGATACAGGGGGCGTAAAGACCCAGTACTTC	CASSQDTGGVKTQYF
TRBV6-5	few	TRBJ1-1	13	.	TGTGCCAGCAGGTACGGACAGAACACTGAAGCTTTCTTT	CASRYGQNTEAFF
TRBV24-1	.	TRBJ2-1	14	.	TGTGCCACCAGTGATTCGCGATTTACTGATGAGCAGTTCTTC	CATSDSRFTDEQFF
TRBV6-6	.	TRBJ1-1	12	.	TGTGCCAGCAGTCTAACTAACACTGAAGCTTTCTTT	CASSLTNTEAFF
TRBV3-1/TRBV3-2	.	TRBJ2-1	14	.	TGTGCCAGCAGGCCCAGGGTAGCCTCCAATGAGCAGTTCTTC	CASRPRVASNEQFF
TRBV15	.	TRBJ2-7	16	.	TGTGCCACCAGCAGAGAAAAGACACGCCAAAACTACGAGCAGTACTTC	CATSREKTRQNYEQYF
TRBV5-1	.	TRBJ2-3	14	.	TGCGCCAGCAGCTTGCTGGCGGGCACAGATACGCAGTATTTT	CASSLLAGTDTQYF
TRBV18	once	TRBJ1-3	15	.	TGTGCCAGCTCACCGTCCGGGGGTATTAGAAACACCATATATTTT	CASSPSGGIRNTIYF
TRBV3-1/TRBV3-2	.	TRBJ2-5	17	TRBD2	TGTGCCAGCAGCCAAGGGTCCCTAGCGGGGGTACAAGAGACCCAGTACTTC	CASSQGSLAGVQETQYF
TRBV12-3/TRBV12-4	.	TRBJ2-3	13	TRBD1	TGTGCCAGCGGACCGACAGGGCCAGATACGCAGTATTTT	CASGPTGPDTQYF
TRBV25-1	.	TRBJ2-5	15	.	TGTGCCAGCAGTGAGGTCAAAGGGGGGGGAGAGACCCAGTACTTC	CASSEVKGGGETQYF
TRBV19	.	TRBJ1-5	14	.	TGTGCCAGTAGTATTTCGGGGGGCGGTCAGCCCCAGCATTTT	CASSISGGGQPQHF
TRBV13	.	TRBJ1-2	13	.	TGTGCCAGCAGCTTCGACAGGTTCGCTGGCTACACCTTC	CASSFDRFAGYTF
TRBV7-2	.	TRBJ2-7	15	.	TGTGCCAGCAGCCAGCCGGGACAAGGCTGGTACGAGCAGTACTTC	CASSQPGQGWYEQYF
TRBV29-1	few	TRBJ2-3	12	TRBD1	TGCAGCGTTTCGACAGGGAGAGATACGCAGTATTTT	CSVSTGRDTQYF
TRBV18	.	TRBJ2-7	17	TRBD2	TGTGCCAGCTCACCACCGTCTAGCGGGAGGGCCGGATACGAGCAGTACTTC	CASSPPSSGRAGYEQYF
TRBV2	once	TRBJ1-2	14	TRBD1	TGTGCCAGCAGTGCGGGACAGGGACCCAATGGCTACACCTTC	CASSAGQGPNGYTF